The source of this T cell receptor beta chain is a study of blood T cells in healthy people across ages. Broader study findings: While age rose, TCR beta diversity per million T cells dropped in a roughly linear way. Investigators viewed diversity estimates from one million T cells as underestimates, the study reported. Naive CD4+ cells and diversity were both higher in long-lived donors than in aged donors.

The germline V gene encodes CDR1 LGHDT and CDR2 YNNKEL (reference sequence). The CDR3 is 17 residues long. V was pared by 4 bases and J by 0 bases, with 12 bases of the junction left unmatched. The authors ran a second PCR of roughly 6 to 12 cycles using a sample-barcoded 5' primer and a J-beta primer mix. TCRdb reprocessed the 5' RACE reads via MiXCR and lists one record per CDR3 protein. The sample has 750,000 to 950,000 distinct CDR3 sequences, approximately 24% seen once; the top ten hold about 2.9%. A remark on this clonotype: The antigen is undetermined.

These same records also appear under a second study, on T cells of mothers and their children.

This sequence was found in a boy aged 5 to 17 in good health. The chain uses TRBV3-1 and TRBJ2-7, with 7 bases lining up with TRBD2. Sequencing was performed on blood. The CDR3 nucleotides read TGTGCCAGCAGCCGACTAGTGGGGGGGTCCTCCTCCTACGAGCAGTACTTC. It encodes CASSRLVGGSSSYEQYF.